This is a list of T cell receptor beta chains from one sample in a study of control samples from healthy donors and cancer patients. Method: immunoSEQ multiplex PCR; TCRdb's copy keeps in-frame clones and lacks some. The top ten hold 2.8% of the sample, which has 40,000 to 60,000 clones, 80% to 90% seen once. The sequenced sample consisted of PBMCs. The receptors were gathered from a woman aged 45-65 years with lung cancer. Each CDR3 is given with its conserved first and last residue. A D gene is named only where the DNA matches it firmly. The size field is filled for only some rows; it gives once, few, many or a size class.

V gene	D gene	J gene	clone size	CDR3 length	CDR3 DNA	CDR3 protein
TRBV28	TRBD1	TRBJ1-2	once	12	TGTGCCAGCGAGGACAGGGAATCCTTAGCGACCTTC	CASEDRESLATF
TRBV15	.	TRBJ2-1	.	12	TGTGCCACCGGACCAGAAGGGACGCTGCAGTTCTTC	CATGPEGTLQFF
TRBV7-9	.	TRBJ2-7	.	12	TGTGCCAGCAGCTCGGGGATCGACGAGCAGTACTTC	CASSSGIDEQYF
TRBV7-2	TRBD2	TRBJ2-2	once	13	TGTGCCAGCAGCTTTAGCGGGGCCGGGGAGCTGTTTTTT	CASSFSGAGELFF
TRBV5-1	.	TRBJ2-3	.	15	TGCGCCAGCAGCTTGGTTGGCGGGGTCACAGATACGCAGTATTTT	CASSLVGGVTDTQYF
TRBV28	TRBD1	TRBJ2-7	.	13	TGTGCCAGCAGTGCAGGGGGATCCTACGAGCAGTACTTC	CASSAGGSYEQYF
TRBV6-5	TRBD2	TRBJ2-3	.	15	TGTGCCAGCACCGACGGACTAGCGGGCACAGATACGCAGTATTTT	CASTDGLAGTDTQYF
TRBV20-1	.	TRBJ1-2	.	11	TGCAGTGCTACGGGTGGCTATGGCTACACCTTC	CSATGGYGYTF
TRBV12-3/TRBV12-4	.	TRBJ2-3	.	11	TGTGCCAGCTCCGGTGTAGATACGCAGTATTTT	CASSGVDTQYF
TRBV5-4	TRBD1	TRBJ1-2	.	16	TGTGCCAGCAGCTTTGACAGGGTTCTTCTTAGCTATGGCTACACCTTC	CASSFDRVLLSYGYTF
TRBV11-2	.	TRBJ2-7	.	15	TGTGCCAGCAGCTTCGTCCGGACAGATCTACGAGGGCAGTACTTC	CASSFVRTDLRGQYF
TRBV27	TRBD2	TRBJ2-1	once	13	TGTGCCAGCAGTTGGGGGGGAGCGAGTGAGCAGTTCTTC	CASSWGGASEQFF
TRBV7-9	TRBD1	TRBJ2-2	few	19	TGTGCCAGCAGCTTAGCGCGGGGACAGGGGATCGGGAAGACCGGGGAGCTGTTTTTT	CASSLARGQGIGKTGELFF
TRBV12-3/TRBV12-4	.	TRBJ2-2	once	12	TGTGCCAGCAATAGAGTAGCCGGGGAGCTGTTTTTT	CASNRVAGELFF
TRBV19	.	TRBJ1-2	.	13	TGTGCCAGTAGTATGGGCGGTAGTCTAGGCTACACCTTC	CASSMGGSLGYTF
TRBV7-2	.	TRBJ1-1	few	14	TGTGCCAGCATCCAGGGCAGGGCGAACACTGAAGCTTTCTTT	CASIQGRANTEAFF
TRBV6-2/TRBV6-3	.	TRBJ2-7	.	15	TGTGCCAGCAGTTACAAGACAGCGAGGACCTACGAGCAGTACTTC	CASSYKTARTYEQYF
TRBV29-1	.	TRBJ1-6	.	14	TGCAGCGTGCAAACATCTTCGGTTGGTTCACCCCTCCACTTT	CSVQTSSVGSPLHF
TRBV9	TRBD1	TRBJ1-1	.	16	TGTGCCAGCAGCGTAGGACAGGGGGCATGGGACACTGAAGCTTTCTTT	CASSVGQGAWDTEAFF
TRBV4-3	.	TRBJ1-1	.	12	TGCGCCAGCGGTTTCATTAACACTGAAGCTTTCTTT	CASGFINTEAFF
TRBV7-8	TRBD1	TRBJ1-2	.	17	TGTGCCAGCAGCTTAGAATTCGGGACAGGAGCTTTCTATGGCTACACCTTC	CASSLEFGTGAFYGYTF
TRBV29-1	.	TRBJ2-7	medium-sized	16	TGCAGCGTTGAAGTTAAGGGAACGGTCAGGTCCTACGAGCAGTACTTC	CSVEVKGTVRSYEQYF
TRBV27	.	TRBJ1-2	.	13	TGTGCCAGCAGTTTAAAGGAAGGCTATGGCTACACCTTC	CASSLKEGYGYTF
TRBV9	TRBD1	TRBJ2-7	.	15	TGTGCCAGCAGCCCGAGGACAGGGGGAATATACGAGCAGTACTTC	CASSPRTGGIYEQYF
TRBV5-6	.	TRBJ1-3	.	14	TGTGCCAGCAGCTTTGGGAGCTCTGGAAACACCATATATTTT	CASSFGSSGNTIYF
TRBV9	.	TRBJ1-4	.	14	TGTGCCAGCAGCCCGGGACGGGGTAATGAAAAACTGTTTTTT	CASSPGRGNEKLFF
TRBV10-2	TRBD1	TRBJ2-2	once	17	TGCGCCAGCAGTGAGTTTCTTGACAGGGGGGATACCGGGGAGCTGTTTTTT	CASSEFLDRGDTGELFF